This passage covers 12 T cell receptor beta chains from one sample sequenced in a study of blood T cell repertoires in COVID-19. Assay used: immunoSEQ multiplex PCR; TCRdb lists only in-frame clones, some missing. Of a few hundred thousand clones listed, about 90% are singletons. The sequenced sample was peripheral blood. These receptors came from a woman in her forties with COVID-19, enrolled during active disease.

A word on this clone: At one end the junction does not follow the germline gene, possibly because of a read error. The J gene is TRBJ2-3, the V gene TRBV7-7; 11 positions match TRBD2. The CDR3 covers 15 residues. CDR1 SSHAT and CDR2 FNYEAQ come from the germline V gene (reference sequence). In DNA, the CDR3 is TGTGCTAGCAGCCCGTCTAGCGGGGGGAAAGATACGCAGTATTTT. It yields the protein CASSPSSGGKDTQYF.

This clone turned up a few times. The genes are TRBV2 and TRBJ1-1; D is unclear. In germline, CDR1 is SNHLY, CDR2 FYNNEI. Trimming cost V 7 bases and J 0 bases, with 15 bases left between them. This CDR3 has 15 amino acids. CDR3 sequence reads: CASNEAGRVNTEAFF. In DNA, the CDR3 is TGTGCCAGCAACGAAGCGGGGAGGGTGAACACTGAAGCTTTCTTT.

Of note for this clone: An end of the junction differs from the germline gene, which may be a read error. The chain uses TRBV2 and TRBJ2-1; 7 nucleotides align to TRBD2. This CDR3 region has 14 residues. Per germline, CDR1 SNHLY and CDR2 FYNNEI. The CDR3 nucleotides are TGTGCCAGCAGAGAGGGGCGGGGGTCCCCCTCTCGGCTCTTC. It translates to CASREGRGSPSRLF. Complete variable domain (other parts from reference TRBV2 and TRBJ2-1): EPEVTQTPSHQVTQMGQEVILRCVPISNHLYFYWYRQILGQKVEFLVSFYNNEISEKSEIFDDQFSVERPDGSNFTLKIRSTKLEDSAMYFCASREGRGSPSRLFGPGTRLTVL.

CDR3 sequence reads: CASSFLTYEQYF. In nucleotides, the CDR3 is TGTGCCAGCAGCTTCCTAACCTACGAGCAGTACTTC. The chain carries TRBV7-2 and TRBJ2-7; unclear D gene. CDR3 length equals 12 residues. Trimming left V 3 bases short and J 2 bases short, with 5 bases between. CDR1 and CDR2 (germline): SGHTA, FQGNSA.

CDR3 sequence: CASRASNTGELFF. The DNA for the CDR3 is TGTGCCAGCCGAGCCTCGAACACCGGGGAGCTGTTTTTT. This rearrangement joins TRBV12-3 or TRBV12-4 to TRBJ2-2; D is unclear. This CDR3 spans 13 amino acids. V was clipped by 8 bases and J by 0 bases, with 7 bases between them.

The chain couples TRBV15 to TRBJ1-5, with TRBD1 as a possible D gene (6 bases). Germline lookup yields CDR1 LNHNV and CDR2 YYDKDF (reference sequence). Deletions cut 8 bases from V and 2 bases from J, with 10 bases between. This CDR3 comprises 13 residues. CDR3 amino acids: CATQGLGNQPQHF. The CDR3 nucleotides are TGTGCCACCCAGGGGTTGGGCAATCAGCCCCAGCATTTT.

The chain recombines TRBV6-4 with TRBJ2-7; D not certain. Germline assignment: CDR1 MRHNA and CDR2 SNTAGT. Between the trimmed V and J ends, which lost 5 bases and 0 bases, there was a span of 8 bases. This CDR3 region has 13 residues. The CDR3: CASSFESSYEQYF. The CDR3 coding sequence is TGTGCCAGCAGTTTCGAGAGCTCCTACGAGCAGTACTTC.

This rearrangement joins TRBV28 to TRBJ1-2; TRBD1 aligns across 7 bases. Germline V gene sequence: CDR1 MDHEN, CDR2 SYDVKM. The CDR3 totals 13 residues. With 5 bases clipped from V and 8 bases from J, the junction kept 8 bases outside the gene matches. CDR3 nucleotides: TGTGCCAGCAGTCTAGGACAGGCGCTGGGCTACACCTTC. It specifies CASSLGQALGYTF.

J is TRBJ2-1 and V is TRBV29-1; 12 bases fit TRBD2. Germline lookup yields CDR1 SQVTM and CDR2 ANQGSEA. Trimming took 5 bases from V and 5 from J; bases not matched to a gene: 4. The CDR3 length is 14 residues. The CDR3 coding sequence is TGCAGCGTTCAAACTAGCGGGAGGCACAATGAGCAGTTCTTC. It yields the protein CSVQTSGRHNEQFF.

The chain is built from TRBV21-1 and TRBJ2-5; TRBD1, as called in the table, went unchecked against the DNA. TRBV21-1 is noted as a pseudogene. The CDR3 is 15 residues long. CDR3 protein: CASSSEGQGRETQYF. The CDR3 DNA sequence: TGTGCCAGCAGCAGCGAGGGACAGGGGAGAGAGACCCAGTACTTC.

The chain carries TRBV4-3 and TRBJ2-1, with 13 bases that match TRBD2. CDR3 length: 15 residues. CDR1 is LGHNA and CDR2 is YSLEER in the germline V gene. J gave up 8 bases and V 4 bases, and 5 bases lay outside the gene matches. In nucleotides, the CDR3 is TGCGCCAGCAGCCCACTAGCGGGGGGGCCTCATGAGCAGTTCTTC. Residues: CASSPLAGGPHEQFF.

This chain uses TRBV30 with TRBJ1-4, with D tentatively TRBD1 (5 bases). The length of the CDR3 is 15 residues. Germline-derived CDR1 and CDR2 are GTSNPN and SVGIG (reference sequence). V lost 8 bases and J 2 bases, leaving 18 bases between the germline ends. As DNA, the CDR3 is TGTGCCGGGCGCCGATTTGGGGCCACTAATGAAAAACTGTTTTTT. Amino acids: CAGRRFGATNEKLFF.